This entry lists 26 T cell receptor beta chains sequenced from one sample in a study of control samples from healthy donors and cancer patients. This table comes from immunoSEQ multiplex PCR, and its TCRdb copy is limited to in-frame clones, with some not included. This table holds about 54,000 clones, approximately 96% found once. Sequencing was carried out using blood. The receptors stem from a woman under 40 in good health.

The V call is TRBV5-1, the J call TRBJ2-5; possibly TRBD2 for D (5 bases). Trimming cost V 0 bases and J 1 base, with 10 bases left between them. The germline CDR1 and CDR2 sequences are SGHRS and YFSETQ. The CDR3 is 15 amino acids. The CDR3 reads CASSLAAGSQETQYF. The CDR3 DNA reads TGCGCCAGCAGCTTGGCGGCGGGCTCCCAAGAGACCCAGTACTTC.

The V and J genes are TRBV6-2 or TRBV6-3 and TRBJ2-3; 11 positions agree with TRBD2. V lost 5 bases to trimming and J lost 0 bases; unmatched junction nucleotides: 7. The CDR3 contains 17 residues. CDR1 MNHEY and CDR2 SVGEGT come from the germline V gene. CDR3 in amino acids: CASSDRTSGGSTDTQYF. CDR3 DNA: TGTGCCAGCAGTGACCGAACTAGCGGGGGTAGCACAGATACGCAGTATTTT.

The V and J genes are TRBV5-6 and TRBJ1-5, with TRBD1 as a possible D gene (5 bases). Trimming left V 4 bases short and J 8 bases short, with 13 bases between. The CDR3 has 13 residues. Germline CDR1 is SGHDT and CDR2 is YYEEEE. In DNA, the CDR3 is TGTGCCAGCAGCGGCGGGGGGAGGGAGCCCCAGCATTTT. Its translation: CASSGGGREPQHF. Drawing the rest from reference TRBV5-6 and TRBJ1-5, the complete variable domain is DAGVTQSPTHLIKTRGQQVTLRCSPKSGHDTVSWYQQALGQGPQFIFQYYEEEERQRGNFPDRFSGHQFPNYSSELNVNALLLGDSALYLCASSGGGREPQHFGDGTRLSIL.

This chain uses TRBV30 with TRBJ2-7, with D perhaps matching TRBD1 (6 bases). The V end was cut by 2 bases, the J end by 1 base, with 12 bases between. CDR1 and CDR2 (germline): GTSNPN, SVGIG (reference sequence). The CDR3 is 14 residues long. CDR3 nucleotide sequence: TGTGCCTGGAGTCTTCAGGGGCGTTCCTACGAGCAGTACTTC. Amino acids: CAWSLQGRSYEQYF.

This chain connects TRBV5-6 to TRBJ2-1; 9 positions match TRBD1. The V and J ends lost 4 bases and 3 bases, in that order; junction bases with no gene match: 5. Germline CDR1 is SGHDT and CDR2 is YYEEEE. This CDR3 has 15 amino acids. CDR3 sequence (DNA): TGTGCCAGCAGCCATCCGGGACAGGGCTACAATGAGCAGTTCTTC. Translating gives CASSHPGQGYNEQFF. The full variable domain, in which reference TRBV5-6 and TRBJ2-1 provide the parts outside the CDR3, is DAGVTQSPTHLIKTRGQQVTLRCSPKSGHDTVSWYQQALGQGPQFIFQYYEEEERQRGNFPDRFSGHQFPNYSSELNVNALLLGDSALYLCASSHPGQGYNEQFFGPGTRLTVL.

The V and J genes are TRBV29-1 and TRBJ2-2; D remains unclear. Germline V gene sequence: CDR1 SQVTM, CDR2 ANQGSEA. The V gene lost 5 bases and the J gene lost 2 bases, with 9 bases spanning the gap. CDR3 length: 13 amino acids. Written as DNA, the CDR3 is TGCAGCGTTAGTGCTCCAAACACCGGGGAGCTGTTTTTT. Translated, it gives CSVSAPNTGELFF.

The chain combines TRBV29-1 with TRBJ2-7; D might be TRBD1 (6 bases). Germline V CDR1 and CDR2: SQVTM, ANQGSEA. V gave up 7 bases and J gave up 4 bases, with 20 bases separating them. This CDR3 has 14 amino acids. The CDR3 DNA follows: TGCAGCGGCCTGGGGGCGGATGCGTCTTACGAGCAGTACTTC. Translating it yields CSGLGADASYEQYF.

The chain has TRBV21-1 and TRBJ2-6; the table assigns TRBD2, which was not confirmed against the DNA. TRBV21-1 corresponds to a pseudogene. This CDR3 has 14 amino acids. DNA of the CDR3: TGTGCCAGCAGCCTTCGGGGTGGGGCCAACGTCCTGACTTTC. Protein product: CASSLRGGANVLTF.

This clone was observed once. The CDR3 protein is CASSSSSGTGRNEQFF. CDR3 DNA: TGTGCCAGCAGTTCCTCTAGCGGGACAGGGCGGAATGAGCAGTTCTTC. This sequence joins TRBV28 and TRBJ2-1, with D perhaps being TRBD1 or TRBD2 (9 bases each). The CDR3 runs to 16 residues. V lost 4 bases, J lost 7 bases, and 20 bases lay in between. The germline gives CDR1 MDHEN, CDR2 SYDVKM.

The V and J genes are TRBV28 and TRBJ1-4; possible D gene TRBD1, 5 bases. V was shortened by 3 bases and J by 5 bases, with 19 bases between the two germline ends. The CDR3 covers 17 residues. Germline V gene data show CDR1 as MDHEN and CDR2 as SYDVKM. CDR3: CASSLIRWDRGNEKLFF. In DNA form, the CDR3 reads TGTGCCAGCAGTTTGATTCGTTGGGACCGAGGAAATGAAAAACTGTTTTTT.

In its sample, this clone was seen once. V usage is TRBV27 and J usage is TRBJ2-3, with 10 bases fitting TRBD2. Germline-derived CDR1 and CDR2 are MNHEY and SMNVEV (reference sequence). The CDR3 loop spans 14 amino acids. The CDR3 DNA reads as TGTGCATCCACTAGCGGGGAAAGCACAGATACGCAGTATTTT. Amino acids: CASTSGESTDTQYF.

V usage is TRBV7-2 and J usage is TRBJ2-7, with D perhaps matching TRBD2 (5 bases). The CDR3 consists of 12 residues. Trimming shortened V by 5 bases and J by 3 bases, and 8 bases separated the two germline ends. CDR1 is SGHTA, CDR2 FQGNSA, per germline. CDR3 nucleotide sequence: TGTGCCAGCAGCGAAGGGAGCTACGAGCAGTACTTC. Translated: CASSEGSYEQYF. The whole variable domain, filled in from reference TRBV7-2 and TRBJ2-7, reads GAGVSQSPSNKVTEKGKDVELRCDPISGHTALYWYRQSLGQGLEFLIYFQGNSAPDKSGLPSDRFSAERTGGSVSTLTIQRTQQEDSAVYLCASSEGSYEQYFGPGTRLTVT.

V gene TRBV27 combines with J gene TRBJ2-1; 11 nucleotides align to TRBD2. This CDR3 is 18 amino acids long. Germline V gene sequence: CDR1 MNHEY, CDR2 SMNVEV (reference sequence). Losses at the gene ends were 2 bases for V and 4 bases for J; bases not matched to a gene: 10. The CDR3 region is CASSLPMGTSGRYNEQFF. The CDR3 region has the DNA TGTGCCAGCAGTTTACCAATGGGGACTAGCGGACGGTACAATGAGCAGTTCTTC.

This clone was observed once. The chain carries TRBV27 and TRBJ1-4; no firm D call. V dropped 6 bases and J dropped 8 bases, with 19 bases sitting between them. This CDR3 region has 15 residues. Germline V gene lookup returns CDR1 MNHEY and CDR2 SMNVEV (reference sequence). In DNA form, the CDR3 reads TGTGCCAGCAGCACAACGGGAGGGCTCGGCGAAAAACTGTTTTTT. Residues: CASSTTGGLGEKLFF.

This clone was counted once. V and J are TRBV6-1 and TRBJ1-4; the D gene is possibly TRBD1 (6 bases). V gave up 3 bases and J gave up 3 bases, with 11 bases separating them. The CDR3 length is 15 residues. The germline V gene encodes CDR1 MNHNS and CDR2 SASEGT. CDR3 bases: TGTGCCAGCAGTGAGTCCAGGGGACCTAATGAAAAACTGTTTTTT. It codes for CASSESRGPNEKLFF.

This chain joins TRBV19 and TRBJ2-5; weak D call: TRBD2 (6 bases). This CDR3 is 15 amino acids long. The germline CDR1 and CDR2 sequences are LNHDA and SQIVND (reference sequence). V was clipped by 4 bases and J by 9 bases, with 21 bases between them. DNA of the CDR3: TGTGCCAGTAGTACCGGCGATGGGGCGTGGGAGGCCCAGTACTTC. Its protein is CASSTGDGAWEAQYF. The whole variable domain, filled in from reference TRBV19 and TRBJ2-5, reads DGGITQSPKYLFRKEGQNVTLSCEQNLNHDAMYWYRQDPGQGLRLIYYSQIVNDFQKGDIAEGYSVSREKKESFPLTVTSAQKNPTAFYLCASSTGDGAWEAQYFGPGTRLLVL.

The V and J genes are TRBV28 and TRBJ1-3, with 10 bases that match TRBD1. The CDR3 runs to 17 residues. Germline V gene lookup returns CDR1 MDHEN and CDR2 SYDVKM. V dropped 5 bases and J dropped 4; count of bases not matched to a gene: 11. The CDR3 is CASSPLRQGADGNTIYF. In DNA, the CDR3 is TGTGCCAGCAGTCCCCTCAGACAGGGGGCTGACGGAAACACCATATATTTT.

The chain is built from TRBV10-3 and TRBJ1-5; D remains ambiguous. The V end lost 2 bases, the J end lost 0 bases, and 5 bases lay between the germline ends. The CDR3 sequence is 14 residues long. The germline gives CDR1 ENHRY, CDR2 SYGVKD. The CDR3: CAISEDNSNQPQHF. CDR3 sequence (DNA): TGTGCCATCAGTGAGGACAATAGCAATCAGCCCCAGCATTTT.

The J gene is TRBJ1-5, the V gene TRBV24-1; D uncertain. The V gene lost 5 bases and the J gene lost 6 bases, with 13 bases spanning the gap. The V gene's germline CDR1 is KGHDR and CDR2 SFDVKD. The CDR3 is made up of 14 amino acids. CDR3 protein: CATSGSGPLQPQHF. CDR3 sequence (DNA): TGTGCCACCAGTGGGTCAGGCCCCCTTCAGCCCCAGCATTTT.

The chain joins TRBV12-3 or TRBV12-4 to TRBJ1-2; maybe TRBD1 (5 bases). Trimming shortened V by 7 bases and J by 8 bases, and 11 bases separated the two germline ends. The CDR3 has 11 residues. The CDR3 sequence: CASTTGGGYTF. For the CDR3, the DNA is TGTGCCAGCACCACTGGGGGAGGCTACACCTTC.

Regarding this clone: One end of the junction is discordant with germline, which a read error may explain. This chain joins TRBV7-2 and TRBJ1-2, with D unclear. Germline values: CDR1 SGHTA, CDR2 FQGNSA. CDR3 length: 12 amino acids. This chain's CDR3 is CASSLAGRQGAF. The CDR3 bases are TGTGCCAGCAGCTTAGCGGGTCGCCAAGGAGCCTTC.

The CDR3 nucleotides are TGTGCCAGCAGCGGGACGACTTCAGGTACGCAGTATTTT. This codes for CASSGTTSGTQYF. The chain couples TRBV12-3 or TRBV12-4 to TRBJ2-3; D is tentatively TRBD1 or TRBD2 (5 bases each). Trimming pared 6 bases from V and 8 bases from J, leaving 15 bases between. The CDR3 length is 13 residues.

The gene calls are TRBV30 and TRBJ1-5, with TRBD1 as a possible D gene (5 bases). Looked up from germline, CDR1 is GTSNPN and CDR2 is SVGIG (reference sequence). V was shortened by 0 bases and J by 0 bases, with 15 bases between the two germline ends. This CDR3 has 17 residues. Here the CDR3 DNA reads TGTGCCTGGAGTGTAGGTAGAGGGGCATTTAGCAATCAGCCCCAGCATTTT. Translating it yields CAWSVGRGAFSNQPQHF.

The chain has TRBV2 and TRBJ1-1; the match to TRBD1 covers 7 bases. This CDR3 has 14 amino acids. With 8 bases clipped from V and 1 base from J, the junction kept 7 bases outside the gene matches. Germline CDR1 and CDR2: SNHLY and FYNNEI. The CDR3: CASGIDRENTEAFF. CDR3 nucleotide sequence: TGTGCCAGCGGAATAGACAGGGAGAACACTGAAGCTTTCTTT.

The chain recombines TRBV6-5 with TRBJ2-1, with D perhaps TRBD1 (6 bases). This CDR3 spans 15 amino acids. The germline V gene encodes CDR1 MNHEY and CDR2 SVGAGI. With 6 bases removed from V and 2 bases from J, the gap between germline ends came to 14 bases. CDR3 in DNA: TGTGCCAGCAGACTTGACAGGTACCCCTACAATGAGCAGTTCTTC. Translation: CASRLDRYPYNEQFF.

The DNA of the CDR3 is TGTGCCAGCAGCTCTAGACAGGGGTCCGGGGAGCTGTTTTTT. Translating gives CASSSRQGSGELFF. The gene calls are TRBV7-9 and TRBJ2-2; TRBD1 aligns across 8 bases. CDR1 and CDR2 from the germline V gene are SEHNR and FQNEAQ (reference sequence). J was trimmed by 6 bases and V by 4 bases; bases with no gene match: 4. The CDR3 is 14 amino acids.